This T cell receptor (beta chain) is from a study of T cell clonotyping in hematopoietic cell transplantation. Study conclusions and caveats: CD4 and CD8 repertoire contributions could not be separated without sorting. Higher Inverse Simpson Index values in graft donor and pretransplant recipient predicted broader posttransplant TCR diversity. After transplant, recipient diversity fell while pathologically expanded clonotypes grew through day 180.

This CDR3 is built from 14 residues. V gave up 6 bases and J gave up 0 bases, with 14 bases separating them. Per germline, CDR1 SQVTM and CDR2 ANQGSEA. The repertoire was sequenced with immunoSEQ multiplex PCR; TCRdb's copy has only in-frame clones and lacks some. The data hold 26,000 or so clones, with 90% to 96% observed a single time. A word on this clone: What it recognizes is unknown.

The receptor was derived from a man in his forties or fifties in good health. Some clones in this sample may be carry-over from other donors' samples. The chain carries TRBV29-1 and TRBJ2-5; TRBD2 might be the D (6 bases). Source material: peripheral blood mononuclear cells. In nucleotides, the CDR3 is TGCAGCGTCGGGGCCGGGGGAAACCAAGAGACCCAGTACTTC. Encoded protein: CSVGAGGNQETQYF.